The 7 T cell receptor beta chains reported below all come from one sample, sequenced in a study of T cell responses to AZD1222 COVID-19 vaccine. Sequencing used immunoSEQ multiplex PCR; TCRdb keeps in-frame clones, though not all of them. The data contain more than 60,000 clones, 87% of them singletons. The sample consisted of peripheral blood, taken on day 0 of AZD1222 vaccination. The receptors stem from an adult in good health.

The chain joins TRBV6-2 or TRBV6-3 to TRBJ1-2; weak D call: TRBD1 (6 bases). Trimming pared 4 bases from V and 7 bases from J, leaving 19 bases between. Germline V CDR1 and CDR2: MNHEY, SVGEGT. The CDR3 runs 15 residues. The CDR3 reads CASSFIQGRIRGYTF. The CDR3 nucleotides are TGTGCCAGCAGTTTCATACAGGGTCGGATACGTGGCTACACCTTC.

The V call is TRBV7-2, the J call TRBJ2-2; TRBD2 is a possible D gene (6 bases). CDR1 and CDR2 from the germline V gene are SGHTA and FQGNSA. The CDR3 extends over 15 amino acids. Trimming shortened V by 3 bases and J by 3 bases, and 11 bases separated the two germline ends. The CDR3, as DNA: TGTGCCAGCAGCTTGACTAGTTCATACACCGGGGAGCTGTTTTTT. Translating it yields CASSLTSSYTGELFF.

The J gene is TRBJ1-2, the V gene TRBV4-1; no reliable D call. CDR1 is MGHRA and CDR2 is YSYEKL in the germline V gene. The CDR3 is 18 residues long. Trimming removed 3 bases from V and 0 bases from J, with 20 bases in between. The DNA for the CDR3 is TGCGCCAGCAGCCAGAAGGAGGCCGACTTCCCCTCTAACTATGGCTACACCTTC. This sequence encodes CASSQKEADFPSNYGYTF.

This chain links TRBV5-1 with TRBJ1-5; maybe TRBD1 (6 bases). This CDR3 spans 14 amino acids. V lost 5 bases and J 3 bases, leaving 12 bases between the germline ends. Germline values: CDR1 SGHRS, CDR2 YFSETQ. The CDR3 protein is CASSRAGDNQPQHF. CDR3 nucleotide sequence: TGCGCCAGCAGTAGGGCAGGGGACAATCAGCCCCAGCATTTT.

CDR3 sequence: CAWSGGLAGGPRTGELFF. In nucleotides, the CDR3 is TGTGCCTGGAGTGGCGGTCTAGCGGGAGGGCCAAGGACCGGGGAGCTGTTTTTT. V usage is TRBV30 and J usage is TRBJ2-2; 12 bases match TRBD2. The CDR3 consists of 18 residues. Germline CDR1 GTSNPN, CDR2 SVGIG (reference sequence). With V trimmed by 1 base and J by 5 bases, 11 bases remained unmatched.

V usage is TRBV19 and J usage is TRBJ1-3; weak D call: TRBD1 (6 bases). The germline CDR1 and CDR2 sequences are LNHDA and SQIVND (reference sequence). This CDR3 has 13 residues. Trimming took 11 bases from V and 2 from J, leaving 13 bases between them. This CDR3 reads CASSGVAGNTIYF. The CDR3 region has the DNA TGTGCCTCGTCAGGGGTAGCTGGAAACACCATATATTTT.

The CDR3 bases are TGTGCCACATCAGGGGGCATCGCTGGAAACACCATATATTTT. Translation gives CATSGGIAGNTIYF. The rearrangement links TRBV14 to TRBJ1-3; TRBD1 matches 8 bases. The junction had 7 bases not matched to a gene; V was cut back by 10 bases and J by 2 bases. Germline CDR1 is SGHDN and CDR2 is FVKESK. The CDR3 is made up of 14 amino acids.